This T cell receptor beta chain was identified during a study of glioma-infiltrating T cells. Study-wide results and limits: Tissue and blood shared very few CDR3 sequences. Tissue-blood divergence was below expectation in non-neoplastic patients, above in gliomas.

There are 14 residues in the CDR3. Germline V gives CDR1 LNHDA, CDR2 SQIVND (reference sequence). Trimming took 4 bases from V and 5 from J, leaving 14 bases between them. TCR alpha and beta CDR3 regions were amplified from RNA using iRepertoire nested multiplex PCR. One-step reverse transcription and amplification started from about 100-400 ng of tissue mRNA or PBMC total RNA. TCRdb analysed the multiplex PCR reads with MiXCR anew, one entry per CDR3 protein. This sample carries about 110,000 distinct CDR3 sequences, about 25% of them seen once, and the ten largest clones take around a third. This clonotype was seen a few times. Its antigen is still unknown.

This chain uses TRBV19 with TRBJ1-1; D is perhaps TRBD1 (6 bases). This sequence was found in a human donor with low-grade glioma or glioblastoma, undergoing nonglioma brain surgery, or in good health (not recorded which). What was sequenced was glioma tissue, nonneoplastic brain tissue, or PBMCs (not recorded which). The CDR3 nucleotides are TGTGCCAGTAGTACGGGACACTCGAAAACTGAAGCTTTCTTT. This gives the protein CASSTGHSKTEAFF.